This T cell receptor (beta chain) was recovered during a study of blood T cells in healthy people across ages. Overall study findings and caveats: Per million T cells, TCR beta diversity dropped roughly linearly as age increased.

Comment on this clonotype: What it recognizes is unknown.

The germline V gene has CDR1 SGHTA and CDR2 FQGNSA. This CDR3 comprises 12 residues. Trimming removed 4 bases from V and 15 bases from J; junction bases left unmatched: 9. For the second PCR, which ran for about 7 to 11 cycles, a sample-barcoded 5' primer and a J-beta primer mix were used. A template-switch adaptor containing 12 random nucleotides labeled each cDNA molecule. TCRdb recomputed calls from the 5' RACE reads with MiXCR, one row per CDR3 protein. The sample lists some 1.5 million distinct CDR3 sequences, 40% to 45% seen once, with under 5% in the top ten. This receptor was taken from a woman aged 18 to 35 in good health. Specimen: blood. The J gene is TRBJ2-1, the V gene TRBV7-2; TRBD2 matches at 7 bases. CDR3 region: CASSYLAGATFF. The CDR3 nucleotides read TGTGCCAGCAGCTATTTGGCGGGAGCCACGTTCTTC.